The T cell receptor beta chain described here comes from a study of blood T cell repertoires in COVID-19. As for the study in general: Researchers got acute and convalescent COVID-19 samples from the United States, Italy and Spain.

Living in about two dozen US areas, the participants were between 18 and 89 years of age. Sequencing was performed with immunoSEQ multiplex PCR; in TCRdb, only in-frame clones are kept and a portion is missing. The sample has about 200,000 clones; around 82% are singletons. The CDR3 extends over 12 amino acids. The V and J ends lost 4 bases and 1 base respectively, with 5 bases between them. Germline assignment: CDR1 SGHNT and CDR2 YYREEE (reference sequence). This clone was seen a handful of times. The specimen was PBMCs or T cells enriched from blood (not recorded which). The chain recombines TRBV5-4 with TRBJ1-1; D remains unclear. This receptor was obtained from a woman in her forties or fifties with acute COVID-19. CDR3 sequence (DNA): TGTGCCAGCAGCATCAAGAACACTGAAGCTTTCTTT. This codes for CASSIKNTEAFF.